The present T cell receptor (beta chain) was sequenced within a study of T cell repertoires in cytomegalovirus infection. Overall study context: As its CMV epitopes, the study selected recently identified HLA-C-restricted and well-studied HLA-B-restricted targets. Study conclusions and caveats: The cumulative frequency of public TCR beta families identified carriers of CMV plus the relevant HLA.

Using its own MiXCR run on the reads, TCRdb lists one record per CDR3 protein. The sample lists approximately 730,000 distinct CDR3 sequences, about 30% occurring once. From germline, CDR1 is SGHTA and CDR2 FQGNSA. Trimming stripped 2 bases from V and 7 bases from J, with 12 bases between. The CDR3 covers 14 residues. About this clonotype: Its antigen is not identified.

V gene TRBV7-2 combines with J gene TRBJ1-5; unclear D gene. This TCR was sampled from a human donor in good health (CMV status not recorded). Some clones in this sample may be carry-over from other donors' samples. Sequencing used cultured PBMCs, obtained from culture after CMV antigen stimulation. The CDR3 DNA reads as TGTGCCAGCAGCTTACGGGTCTTAGGGCAGCCCCAGCATTTT. Amino acid sequence: CASSLRVLGQPQHF. Supplemented by reference TRBV7-2 and TRBJ1-5, the full variable domain reads GAGVSQSPSNKVTEKGKDVELRCDPISGHTALYWYRQSLGQGLEFLIYFQGNSAPDKSGLPSDRFSAERTGGSVSTLTIQRTQQEDSAVYLCASSLRVLGQPQHFGDGTRLSIL.